These 18 T cell receptor beta chains were sequenced from one sample in a study of cytomegalovirus exposure and HLA in healthy donors. Both 60 Vbeta primers and 13 Jbeta primers went into the PCR. Profiling relied on immunoSEQ multiplex PCR, and the TCRdb table lists in-frame clones only, not all of them. This repertoire shows over 150,000 clones, 80% to 90% found once; its top ten account for around 6.7%. The sequencing sample was made of PBMCs. All receptors derive from a woman aged 25 to 45 in good health and CMV-seropositive.

The chain combines TRBV6-5 with TRBJ1-2; D possibly corresponds to TRBD1 (6 bases). Per germline, CDR1 MNHEY and CDR2 SVGAGI. V was pared by 4 bases and J by 2 bases, with 14 bases between. This CDR3 comprises 15 residues. The CDR3 sequence: CASSSHRTANYGYTF. In nucleotides, the CDR3 is TGTGCCAGCAGTTCCCACCGGACAGCGAACTATGGCTACACCTTC.

This clone was seen only a few times. This chain connects TRBV4-3 to TRBJ2-7; possible D gene TRBD2, 6 bases. Trimming took 0 bases from V and 7 from J, leaving 7 bases between them. Germline V gives CDR1 LGHNA, CDR2 YSLEER. This CDR3 is built from 12 residues. The CDR3 loop is CASSQDRGEQYF. In DNA, the CDR3 is TGCGCCAGCAGCCAAGATCGGGGGGAGCAGTACTTC.

This chain uses TRBV27 with TRBJ2-1; 11 nucleotides align to TRBD2. This CDR3 is built from 16 residues. The germline gives CDR1 MNHEY, CDR2 SMNVEV (reference sequence). V dropped 6 bases and J dropped 3; count of bases not matched to a gene: 7. In nucleotides, the CDR3 is TGTGCCAGCAGGCCACTAGCGGGGGCGAACTACAATGAGCAGTTCTTC. Its protein is CASRPLAGANYNEQFF.

J is TRBJ1-1 and V is TRBV19; 7 positions agree with TRBD1. J lost 11 bases, V lost 4 bases, and 22 bases had no gene match. Germline CDR1 LNHDA, CDR2 SQIVND (reference sequence). CDR3 length: 17 amino acids. CDR3 sequence: CASSTAYRTRQGMKAFF. CDR3 bases: TGTGCCAGTAGTACCGCTTACAGAACTCGACAGGGTATGAAGGCTTTCTTT.

The J gene is TRBJ1-1, the V gene TRBV7-2, with D uncertain. V dropped 2 bases and J dropped 1 base, with 11 bases sitting between them. The germline CDR1 and CDR2 sequences are SGHTA and FQGNSA. There are 15 residues in the CDR3. In nucleotides, the CDR3 is TGTGCCAGCAGCTTATTCGGCAGGCCGAACACTGAAGCTTTCTTT. Encoded protein: CASSLFGRPNTEAFF.

V usage is TRBV11-1 and J usage is TRBJ1-4, with D possibly TRBD1 on 6 matching bases. V was clipped by 2 bases and J by 3 bases, with 10 bases between them. The CDR3 runs to 15 residues. Germline CDR1 SGHAT, CDR2 FQDESV (reference sequence). In nucleotides, the CDR3 is TGTGCCAGCAGCTTACCGGGACAAGCTAATGAAAAACTGTTTTTT. Protein: CASSLPGQANEKLFF.

This CDR3 is CSAKGGTEAFF. Written as DNA, the CDR3 is TGCAGTGCCAAGGGCGGGACTGAAGCTTTCTTT. This rearrangement joins TRBV20-1 to TRBJ1-1; D unclear. This CDR3 spans 11 amino acids. The V gene lost 6 bases and the J gene lost 5 bases, with 10 bases spanning the gap. Germline lookup yields CDR1 DFQATT and CDR2 SNEGSKA (reference sequence).

The rearrangement uses TRBV5-4 and TRBJ2-5, with TRBD1 matching 7 bases. This CDR3 contains 16 residues. CDR1 and CDR2 (germline): SGHNT, YYREEE (reference sequence). V trimming: 4 bases; J trimming: 2 bases; junction bases outside the gene matches: 11. The CDR3 bases are TGTGCCAGCAGCCTTACTACAGGGGCCCCTCAAGAGACCCAGTACTTC. Amino acid sequence: CASSLTTGAPQETQYF.

The rearrangement uses TRBV9 and TRBJ2-2; tentative D call: TRBD1 (7 bases). CDR3 length: 17 amino acids. The germline V gene encodes CDR1 SGDLS and CDR2 YYNGEE. Trimming cost V 0 bases and J 0 bases, with 12 bases left between them. CDR3 sequence: CASSVGRDRANTGELFF. CDR3 coding DNA: TGTGCCAGCAGCGTAGGGCGGGACAGAGCGAACACCGGGGAGCTGTTTTTT.

The sample holds a few counts of this clone. The chain joins TRBV18 to TRBJ2-5, with a weak D call TRBD1 (5 bases). Germline lookup yields CDR1 KGHSH and CDR2 LQKENI. V lost 3 bases to trimming and J lost 3 bases, with 11 bases between them. The length of the CDR3 is 14 residues. In DNA, the CDR3 is TGTGCCAGCTCACCCTTCGACAGAAAAGAGACCCAGTACTTC. Residues: CASSPFDRKETQYF.

The chain has TRBV10-3 and TRBJ2-3, with 8 bases aligning to TRBD2. Germline CDR1 and CDR2: ENHRY and SYGVKD. The CDR3 sequence is 17 residues long. V dropped 3 bases and J dropped 0; count of bases not matched to a gene: 8. CDR3 protein: CAISDRGRGGSTDTQYF. CDR3 sequence (DNA): TGTGCCATCAGTGATAGGGGCCGGGGGGGGAGCACAGATACGCAGTATTTT.

The rearrangement links TRBV7-9 to TRBJ1-5; D unclear. The CDR3 has 15 residues. Trimming took off 5 bases at V and 2 bases at J, with 13 bases between the two ends. Per germline, CDR1 SEHNR and CDR2 FQNEAQ (reference sequence). Here the CDR3 reads CASSPVVSGNQPQHF. CDR3 nucleotides: TGTGCCAGCAGCCCTGTCGTGTCAGGCAATCAGCCCCAGCATTTT.

V usage is TRBV25-1 and J usage is TRBJ2-3; weak D call: TRBD2 (5 bases). Trimming shortened V by 6 bases and J by 6 bases, and 22 bases separated the two germline ends. CDR3 length: 16 residues. The germline gives CDR1 MGHDK, CDR2 SYGVNS. CDR3 DNA: TGTGCCAGCAGCCCCATAGGGTCGAGGGATTTGGATACGCAGTATTTT. It encodes CASSPIGSRDLDTQYF. Using reference TRBV25-1 and TRBJ2-3 for the parts outside the CDR3, the full variable domain is EADIYQTPRYLVIGTGKKITLECSQTMGHDKMYWYQQDPGMELHLIHYSYGVNSTEKGDLSSESTVSRIRTEHFPLTLESARPSHTSQYLCASSPIGSRDLDTQYFGPGTRLTVL.

The chain combines TRBV6-1 with TRBJ1-5, with D possibly being TRBD1 (5 bases). The CDR3 is 15 residues long. Germline V gene lookup returns CDR1 MNHNS and CDR2 SASEGT. V gave up 3 bases and J gave up 6 bases, with 15 bases separating them. This CDR3 is CASSETAGIVQPQHF. The CDR3 DNA reads as TGTGCCAGCAGTGAGACTGCAGGGATCGTTCAGCCCCAGCATTTT.

The rearrangement uses TRBV5-4 and TRBJ1-1; D unresolved. V shed 4 bases and J shed 2 bases, with 15 bases lying between them. This CDR3 contains 15 residues. Germline CDR1 SGHNT, CDR2 YYREEE (reference sequence). This CDR3 reads CASSAPQDFNTEAFF. The CDR3 DNA is TGTGCCAGCAGCGCCCCTCAGGATTTCAACACTGAAGCTTTCTTT.

The chain couples TRBV19 to TRBJ2-7; tentative D call: TRBD2 (6 bases). The V end was cut by 7 bases, the J end by 5 bases, with 15 bases between. The V gene's germline CDR1 is LNHDA and CDR2 SQIVND (reference sequence). This CDR3 spans 13 amino acids. The CDR3 region has the DNA TGTGCCAGTAAGGCGAGGGGAGGAAACGAGCAGTACTTC. Protein product: CASKARGGNEQYF.

This clone was seen a handful of times. This chain uses TRBV2 with TRBJ1-5; D gene ambiguous. Germline V gene lookup returns CDR1 SNHLY and CDR2 FYNNEI. The CDR3 extends over 13 amino acids. V was pared by 6 bases and J by 4 bases, with 10 bases between. The CDR3 bases are TGTGCCAGCAGATTGAGCGGGAATCAGCCCCAGCATTTT. Its protein is CASRLSGNQPQHF.

This chain uses TRBV7-9 with TRBJ1-3, with 7 bases matching TRBD1. V was pared by 10 bases and J by 8 bases, with 11 bases of the junction left unmatched. This CDR3 comprises 13 residues. CDR1 is SEHNR, CDR2 FQNEAQ, per germline (reference sequence). DNA for the CDR3: TGTGCCAACGGACAGGAAAAAGGGGACACCATATATTTT. This translates into CANGQEKGDTIYF.